The clone carrying this TCR beta chain was seen only a few times. The antigen is undetermined. Germline and junction disagree at one end, which may indicate a read error. The data were taken from a study of T cell repertoires in cytomegalovirus infection. At the level of the study: Matching HLA type, along with CMV infection, was indicated by public TCR beta signatures.

TCRdb re-analysed the reads in MiXCR, keeping a single row per CDR3 protein. The data hold about 450,000 distinct CDR3 sequences, with 30% to 40% observed a single time. Regarding the study as a whole: HLA-C-restricted CMV clonotypes gave the most frequent clonotype in two of eight donors. Carriage of CMV together with the relevant HLA was identifiable through cumulative public TCR beta family frequency.

The sequencing input was PBMCs. This TCR was sampled from a human donor in good health (CMV status not recorded). Some clones in this sample may be carry-over from other donors' samples.

The CDR3 spells CARSQGGYGYTF. The DNA for the CDR3 is TGTGCCCGCAGCCAGGGTGGATATGGCTACACCTTC. The genes are TRBV9 and TRBJ1-2, with D maybe TRBD1 (5 bases). This CDR3 has 12 residues. Germline V gives CDR1 SGDLS, CDR2 YYNGEE.